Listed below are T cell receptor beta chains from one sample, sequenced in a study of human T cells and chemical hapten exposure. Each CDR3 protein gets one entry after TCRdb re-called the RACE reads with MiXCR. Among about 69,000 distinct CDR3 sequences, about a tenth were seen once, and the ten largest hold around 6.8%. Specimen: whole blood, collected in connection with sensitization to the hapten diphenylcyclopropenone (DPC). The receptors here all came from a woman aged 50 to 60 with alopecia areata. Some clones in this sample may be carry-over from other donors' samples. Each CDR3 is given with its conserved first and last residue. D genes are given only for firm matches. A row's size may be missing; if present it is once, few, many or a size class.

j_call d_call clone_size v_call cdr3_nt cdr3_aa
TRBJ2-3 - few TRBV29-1 TGCAGCGTCGAGGGGGTGCCCACAGATACGCAGTATTTT CSVEGVPTDTQYF
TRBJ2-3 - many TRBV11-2 TGTGCCAGCAGCCCACCGGGACCGGAGCAGTATTTT CASSPPGPEQYF
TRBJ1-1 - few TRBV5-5 TGTGCCAGCAGCTTGGAAGGGAGGGAAACTGAAGCTTTCTTT CASSLEGRETEAFF
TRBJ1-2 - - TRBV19 TGTGCCAGTCGTGGTGACCCTTCCGGTGGTGGCTACACCTTC CASRGDPSGGGYTF
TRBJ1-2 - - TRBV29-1 TGCAGCGTTGTGGGGCCGCTGGGCTACACCTTC CSVVGPLGYTF
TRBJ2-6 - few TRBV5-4 TGTGCCAGCAGCCCTCCGGGGCCTGGGGCCAACGTCCTGACTTTC CASSPPGPGANVLTF
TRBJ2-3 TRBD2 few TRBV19 TGTGCCAGTAGTATTCTAGCGGGACGGGGAACAGATACGCAGTATTTT CASSILAGRGTDTQYF
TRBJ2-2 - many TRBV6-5 TGTGCCAGCAGATCCCCAAAAAGCGGCCCGAACACCGGGGAGCTGTTTTTT CASRSPKSGPNTGELFF
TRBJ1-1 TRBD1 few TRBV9 TGTGCCAGCAGCGTACGGGACAGCTTGAACACTGAAGCTTTCTTT CASSVRDSLNTEAFF
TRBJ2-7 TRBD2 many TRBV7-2 TGTGCCAGCAGCTTCTCTAGCGGGGGAACCCGGAACGAGCAGTACTTC CASSFSSGGTRNEQYF
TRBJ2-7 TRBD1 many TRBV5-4 TGTGCCAGCAGCTCTCCCGGGACAGGGGTTATCTACGAGCAGTACTTC CASSSPGTGVIYEQYF
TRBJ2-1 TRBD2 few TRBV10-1 TGCGCCAGCAGTAAAGCCGTAGCGGGAGAAAGGTGGAATGAGCAGTTCTTC CASSKAVAGERWNEQFF
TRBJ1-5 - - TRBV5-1 TGCGCCAGCAGCTTGTCTGGGACCCAGCCCCAGCATTTT CASSLSGTQPQHF
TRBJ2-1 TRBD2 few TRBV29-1 TGCAGCGTTGATGAGGACGGGCGGGAGCGGGTATACAATGAGCAGTTCTTC CSVDEDGRERVYNEQFF
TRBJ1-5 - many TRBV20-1 TGCAGTGCTACAACAGGGAATAGCAATCAGCCCCAGCATTTT CSATTGNSNQPQHF
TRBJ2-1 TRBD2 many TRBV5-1 TGCGCCAGCAGCTTGGACACTAGCGGGAGCGGGTTCAACGCTGAGCAGTTCTTC CASSLDTSGSGFNAEQFF
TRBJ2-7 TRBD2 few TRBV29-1 TGCAGCGTTGTGCTCGCGGGAGGATCCTACGAGCAGTACTTC CSVVLAGGSYEQYF
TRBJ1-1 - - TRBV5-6 TGTGCCAGCAGCTTCCGACAGACTGAAGCTTTCTTT CASSFRQTEAFF
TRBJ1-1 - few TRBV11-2 TGTGCCAGCAGCTCCGGCGGGATTGAAGCTTTCTTT CASSSGGIEAFF
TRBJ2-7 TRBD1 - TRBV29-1 TGCAGCGTTGAGGACAGGGACCTGTACGAGCAGTACTTC CSVEDRDLYEQYF
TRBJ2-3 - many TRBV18 TGTGCCAGCTCACCCCGAGACAGGACCACAGATACGCAGTATTTT CASSPRDRTTDTQYF
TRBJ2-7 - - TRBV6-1 TGTGCCAGCAGTTCAACCCCCCGGACAGCAGTCGAGCAGTACTTC CASSSTPRTAVEQYF
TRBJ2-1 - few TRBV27 TGTGCCAGCAGTCAATCCCCGGACTACAATGAGCAGTTCTTC CASSQSPDYNEQFF
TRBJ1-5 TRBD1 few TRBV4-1 TGCGCCAGCAGCCAAGTATGGACAGGGGCACATCAGCCCCAGCATTTT CASSQVWTGAHQPQHF
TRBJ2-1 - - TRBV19 TGTGCCAGTAGGGGATCCGTTGGGGCCGCCTACAATGAGCAGTTCTTC CASRGSVGAAYNEQFF
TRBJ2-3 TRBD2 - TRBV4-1 TGCGCCAGCAGCCAAGATCTCCCAGTACTAGCGCCTTTGACAGATACGCAGTATTTT CASSQDLPVLAPLTDTQYF
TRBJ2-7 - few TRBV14 TGTGCCAGCAGCCAAGTGGTCGACTACGAGCAGTACTTC CASSQVVDYEQYF
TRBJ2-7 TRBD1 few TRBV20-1 TGCAGTGCTTCTCCTATACAGGGGCCATACGAGCAGTACTTC CSASPIQGPYEQYF
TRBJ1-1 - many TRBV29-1 TGCAGCATCCCCGATGGGTCCTTAAACACTGAAGCTTTCTTT CSIPDGSLNTEAFF
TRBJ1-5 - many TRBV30 TGTGCCTGGAGTCCCCCCGCTGGGGGGTGGAATCAGCCCCAGCATTTT CAWSPPAGGWNQPQHF
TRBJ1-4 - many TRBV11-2 TGTGCCAGCAGCGCCGCTTCCGGGGGAGCTAATGAAAAACTGTTTTTT CASSAASGGANEKLFF
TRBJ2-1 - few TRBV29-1 TGCAGCGCTCCCGGGACTCTCATCCATGAGCAGTTCTTC CSAPGTLIHEQFF
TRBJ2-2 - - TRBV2 TGTGCCAGCAGTGACTTGGCCACCGGGGAGCTGTTTTTT CASSDLATGELFF
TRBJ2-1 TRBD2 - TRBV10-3 TGTGCCATCAGTGAGTCAGGCGGGAGGGCTGGTAGTGAGCAGTTCTTC CAISESGGRAGSEQFF
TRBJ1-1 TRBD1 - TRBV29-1 TGCAGCGTGGGACAGGGTACGAACACTGAAGCTTTCTTT CSVGQGTNTEAFF
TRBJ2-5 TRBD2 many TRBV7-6 TGTGCCAGCAGCTTCCCTTCCGGGCTAGCGGTATCCTTC CASSFPSGLAVSF
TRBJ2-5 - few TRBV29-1 TGCAGCGTTGAACAAACGGACCAAGAGACCCAGTACTTC CSVEQTDQETQYF
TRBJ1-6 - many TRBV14 TGTGCCAGCAAACAGACCGGATTTGATTCACCCCTCCACTTT CASKQTGFDSPLHF
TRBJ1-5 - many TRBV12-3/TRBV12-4 TGTGCCAGCAGTTTAGCGGGACACGATCAGCCCCAGCATTTT CASSLAGHDQPQHF
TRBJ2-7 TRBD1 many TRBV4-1 TGCGCCAGCAGCTGGACAGGGGGAGGGGACGAGCAGTACTTC CASSWTGGGDEQYF
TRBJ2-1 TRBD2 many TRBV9 TGTGCCAGCAGCGTAGGCGGGGGGAAGGCCTACAATGAGCAGTTCTTC CASSVGGGKAYNEQFF
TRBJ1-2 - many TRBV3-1 TGTGCCAGCTCCGGGGGGGAAGGCTACACCTTC CASSGGEGYTF
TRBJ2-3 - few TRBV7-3 TGTGCCAGCAGCCTTTCCGGGACCACACTGGATACGCAGTATTTT CASSLSGTTLDTQYF
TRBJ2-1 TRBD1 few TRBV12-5 TGTGCTAGTGGCCCAGGACAGGGGCTGGTAGACAATGAGCAGTTCTTC CASGPGQGLVDNEQFF
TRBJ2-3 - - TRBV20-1 TGCAGTGAAGAGCAGGGCACAGATACGCAGTATTTT CSEEQGTDTQYF
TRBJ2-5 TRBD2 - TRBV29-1 TGCAGCGTCTCTAGCGGGCAAGAGACCCAGTACTTC CSVSSGQETQYF
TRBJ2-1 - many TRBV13 TGTGCCAGCAGCTTCAGGAGTGAGCAGTTCTTC CASSFRSEQFF
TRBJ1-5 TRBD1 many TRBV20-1 TGCAGTGCTCCTGGACAGGGGGCCCGGTTCTACCAGCCCCAGCATTTT CSAPGQGARFYQPQHF
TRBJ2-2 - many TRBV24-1 TGTGCCACCCCCGGGCTCGATGGCACCGGGGAGCTGTTTTTT CATPGLDGTGELFF
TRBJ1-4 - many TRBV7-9 TGTGCCAGCAGCTCTCGAGGAAGGGGCTTTGGTGAAAAACTGTTTTTT CASSSRGRGFGEKLFF
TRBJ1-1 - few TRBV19 TGTGCCAGTAGTATCAAGGGGGTCAACACTGAAGCTTTCTTT CASSIKGVNTEAFF
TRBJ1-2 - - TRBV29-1 TGCAGCGCATCTTTAGGTGGCGGCTACACCTTC CSASLGGGYTF